This T cell receptor (beta chain) was retrieved from a study of control samples from healthy donors and cancer patients. The protocol was immunoSEQ multiplex PCR, while the TCRdb copy is restricted to in-frame clones and leaves out a portion. The table has around 100,000 clones, over 85% seen once. The TCR originated in a human donor in good health. The donor label of this sample is uncertain. The sequenced material came from blood.

This chain's CDR3 is CASTPARQSEKLFF. The CDR3 nucleotides are TGTGCCAGCACCCCGGCCCGGCAGAGTGAAAAACTGTTTTTT. This chain connects TRBV6-5 to TRBJ1-4; no clear D. This CDR3 comprises 14 residues. V lost 7 bases and J lost 7, with 16 bases in between. The germline V gene encodes CDR1 MNHEY and CDR2 SVGAGI.